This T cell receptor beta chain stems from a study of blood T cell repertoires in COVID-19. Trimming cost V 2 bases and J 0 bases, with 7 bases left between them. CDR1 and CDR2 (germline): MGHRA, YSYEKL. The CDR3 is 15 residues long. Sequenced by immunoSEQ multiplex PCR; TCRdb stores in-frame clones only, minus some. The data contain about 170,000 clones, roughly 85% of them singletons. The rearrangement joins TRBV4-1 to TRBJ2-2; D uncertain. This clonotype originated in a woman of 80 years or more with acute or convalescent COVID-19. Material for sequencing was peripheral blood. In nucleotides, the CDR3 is TGCGCCAGCAGCCAAAATATAGCGAACACCGGGGAGCTGTTTTTT. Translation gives CASSQNIANTGELFF.